This T cell receptor (beta chain) was retrieved from a study of regulatory T cells in long-lasting Graves disease. General study results and limits: Those with persistent disease had in common more public clonotypes (approximately 2,500) than new patients (approximately 970).

Time point here: newly diagnosed GD, antithyroid drugs for less than 3 months. Construction of the TCR library relied on RNA isolated from PBMCs. Patient provenance is recorded as an endocrinology department in Xi'an, China. This clonotype was observed a few times. The antigen is undetermined. Library construction for TCR beta used iRepertoire HTBI primers and Arm-PCR of CDR3 regions. TCRdb analysed the multiplex PCR reads with MiXCR anew, one entry per CDR3 protein. This table has about 620,000 distinct CDR3 sequences, roughly 16% appearing once. CDR1 and CDR2 (germline): MGHDK, SYGVNS. The V end lost 7 bases, the J end lost 3 bases, and 11 bases lay between the germline ends. CDR3 size: 13 residues. A further study also used this sample, focusing on T cells in Graves' hyperthyroidism and ophthalmopathy.

The sequence was collected from a woman aged 25 to 39 with Graves disease. This material consisted of peripheral blood mononuclear cells (PBMCs), taken at new diagnosis, from a patient treated with antithyroid drugs. V usage is TRBV25-1 and J usage is TRBJ2-3; no firm D call. The CDR3 coding sequence is TGTGCCAGCACCGCCGTGGGGACAGATACGCAGTATTTT. Translation gives CASTAVGTDTQYF.